This record looks at one TCR beta chain sequence and its context. These data come from a study of blood T cell repertoires in COVID-19. Turning to the study itself: Italy, Spain and the United States were the sources of the convalescent and acute COVID-19 samples. T cells, B-cell-depleted T cells, or PBMCs provided the cDNA or gDNA that served as material.

In the source study's methods: From reference gene primer amplification, estimates of nucleated cell counts were derived. Clones were read by immunoSEQ multiplex PCR, and TCRdb kept only the in-frame ones, dropping some. The DNA gave D and trimming, while V, J and clone size come from that table. The sample consists of under 200,000 clones, about 85% of them appearing once. Trimming took off 6 bases at V and 10 bases at J, with 13 bases between the two ends. This CDR3 has 13 residues. Germline V gives CDR1 LGHNA, CDR2 YNFKEQ. The V call is TRBV4-2, the J call TRBJ1-6; TRBD1 might be the D (5 bases). The TCR sequence derives from a man between 18 and 35 years old with acute or convalescent COVID-19. Sequencing was carried out using peripheral blood. The CDR3 nucleotides read TGTGCCAGCAGGGATCAGGGCGGCTCACCCCTCCACTTT. It translates to CASRDQGGSPLHF.